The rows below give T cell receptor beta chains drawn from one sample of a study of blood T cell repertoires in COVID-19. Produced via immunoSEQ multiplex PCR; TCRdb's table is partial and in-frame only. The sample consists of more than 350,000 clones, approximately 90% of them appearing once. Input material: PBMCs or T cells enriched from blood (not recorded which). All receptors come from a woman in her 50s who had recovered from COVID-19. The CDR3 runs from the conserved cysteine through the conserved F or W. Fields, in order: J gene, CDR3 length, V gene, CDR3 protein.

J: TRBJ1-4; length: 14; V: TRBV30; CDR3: CAWSVLGGNEKLFF
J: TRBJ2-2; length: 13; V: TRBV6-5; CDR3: CASSGTGDGELFF
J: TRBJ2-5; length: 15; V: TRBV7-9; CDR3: CASSLGTPLPETQYF
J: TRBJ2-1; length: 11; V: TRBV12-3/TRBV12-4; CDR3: CASSPSSEQFF
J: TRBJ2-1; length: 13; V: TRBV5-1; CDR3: CASKDSQHNEQFF
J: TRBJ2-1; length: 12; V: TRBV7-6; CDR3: CASSSLRGEQFF
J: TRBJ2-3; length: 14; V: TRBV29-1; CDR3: CSATPVSNTDTQYF
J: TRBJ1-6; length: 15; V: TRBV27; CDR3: CASRTITGGNSPLHF
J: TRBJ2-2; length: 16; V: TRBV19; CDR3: CASSPPDIANTGELFF
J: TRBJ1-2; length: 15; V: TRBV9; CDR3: CASSPHRGPNYGYTF
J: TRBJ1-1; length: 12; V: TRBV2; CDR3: CASSVENTEAFF
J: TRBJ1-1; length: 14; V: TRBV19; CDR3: CASRPLLRDTEAFF
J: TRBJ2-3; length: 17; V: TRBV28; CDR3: CATHRRTSGGPGDTQYF
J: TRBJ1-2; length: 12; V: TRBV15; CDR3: CATSREDRVHTF
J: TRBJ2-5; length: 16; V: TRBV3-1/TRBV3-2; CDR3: CASSHLGGDIRETQYF
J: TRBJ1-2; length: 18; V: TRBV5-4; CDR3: CASSQSPRAWDNDYGYTF
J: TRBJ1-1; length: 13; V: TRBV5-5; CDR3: CASSLQGATEAFF
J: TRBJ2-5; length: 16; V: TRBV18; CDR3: CASSPQALAGQETQYF
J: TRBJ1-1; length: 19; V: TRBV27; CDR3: CASSLISGRGQTPSSEAFF
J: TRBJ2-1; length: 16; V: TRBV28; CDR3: CASSLTGTARYNEQFF
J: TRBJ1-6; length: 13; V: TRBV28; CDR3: CASGSGRLSPLHF
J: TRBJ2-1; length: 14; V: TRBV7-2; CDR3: CASSLGQGAHEQFF
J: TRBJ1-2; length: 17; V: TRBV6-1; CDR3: CASSEPLGSGAIIGYTF
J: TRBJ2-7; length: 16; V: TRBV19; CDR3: CASSIPPGQGAYEQYF
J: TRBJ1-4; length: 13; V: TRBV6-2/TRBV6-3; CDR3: CASSPTATEKLFF
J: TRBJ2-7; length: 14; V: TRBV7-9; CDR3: CASSFRTEAYEQYF
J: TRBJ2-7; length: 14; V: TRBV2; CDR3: CASRAGTSGLEQYF
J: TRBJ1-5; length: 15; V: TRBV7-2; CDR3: CASSLDGQEWQPQHF
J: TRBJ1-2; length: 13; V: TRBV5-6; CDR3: CASSQTANYGYTF
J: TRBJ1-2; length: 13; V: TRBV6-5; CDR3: CASKGPTDYGYTF
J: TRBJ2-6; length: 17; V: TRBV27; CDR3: CASSFQGALSGANVLTF
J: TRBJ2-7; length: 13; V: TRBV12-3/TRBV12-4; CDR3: CASSLPPGGEQYF
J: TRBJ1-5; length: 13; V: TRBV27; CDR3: CASSFQVGQPQHF
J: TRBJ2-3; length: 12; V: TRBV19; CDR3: CASALSGGTQYF
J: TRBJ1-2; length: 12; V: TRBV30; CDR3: CAADTLARGYTF
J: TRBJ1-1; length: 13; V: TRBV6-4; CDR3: CASSAQGGTEAFF
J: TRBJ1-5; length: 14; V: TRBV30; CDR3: CAWSEGLNNQPQHF
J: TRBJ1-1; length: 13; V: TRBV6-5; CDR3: CASSSTGVRRAFF
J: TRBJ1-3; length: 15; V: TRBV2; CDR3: CASSGRTTSGNTIYF
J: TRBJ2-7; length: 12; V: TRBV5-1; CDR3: CASSLPAYEQYF
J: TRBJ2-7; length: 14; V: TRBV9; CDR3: CASSAVPWADEQYF
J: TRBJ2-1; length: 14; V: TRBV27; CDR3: CASGRRGMNNEQFF
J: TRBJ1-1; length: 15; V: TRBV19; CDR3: CASSKGGQGRLGAFF
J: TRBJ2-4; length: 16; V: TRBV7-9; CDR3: CASSSMTGEVGDIQYF
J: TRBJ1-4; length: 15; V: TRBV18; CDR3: CASSLRTATNEKLFF
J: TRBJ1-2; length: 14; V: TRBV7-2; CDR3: CASSLARGDYGYTF
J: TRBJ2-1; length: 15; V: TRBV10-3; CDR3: CASQSGGASYNEQFF
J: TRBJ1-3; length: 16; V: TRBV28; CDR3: CASSLAAGAAGNTIYF